This T cell receptor beta chain was documented in a study of blood T cell repertoires in COVID-19. Germline V gene data show CDR1 as MNHNY and CDR2 as SVGAGI (reference sequence). V dropped 6 bases and J dropped 8 bases, with 10 bases sitting between them. This CDR3 spans 11 amino acids. Per the original data handling: The authors estimated nucleated cell counts from reference gene primer amplification. The assay was immunoSEQ multiplex PCR, and TCRdb's table has in-frame clones only and misses some. The D gene and trimming were derived from the DNA, and the V and J assignments and clone size from that table. The sample holds about 35,000 clones; almost 90% are singletons and the top ten take roughly 4.5%.

The V gene is TRBV6-6, the J gene TRBJ1-2; D remains ambiguous. The TCR comes from a woman aged 70-85 years with active COVID-19. The specimen sequenced was peripheral blood. The CDR3 loop is CASSPNGGYTF. The CDR3 DNA reads TGTGCCAGCAGCCCCAACGGGGGCTACACCTTC.